A selection of T cell receptor beta chains follows, all from one sample in a study of blood T cells in healthy people across ages. TCRdb reprocessed the 5' RACE reads via MiXCR and lists one record per CDR3 protein. This table holds 1.5 million to 2 million distinct CDR3 sequences, about 50% found once. Specimen: blood. These receptors all come from a woman in her thirties or forties in good health. CDR3s leave out the opening cysteine and the closing phenylalanine or tryptophan. Fields, in order: D gene, V gene, J gene, CDR3 protein. D genes are given only for firm matches.

d_call: NA; v_call: TRBV12-5; j_call: TRBJ2-5; cdr3_aa: ASGLIGGPEQETQY
d_call: NA; v_call: TRBV27; j_call: TRBJ2-3; cdr3_aa: ASSLIGGHTDTQY
d_call: TRBD1; v_call: TRBV2; j_call: TRBJ2-7; cdr3_aa: ASSDAFRDRDHEQY
d_call: NA; v_call: TRBV28; j_call: TRBJ2-4; cdr3_aa: ASSSARGADWGNIQY
d_call: NA; v_call: TRBV7-2; j_call: TRBJ2-7; cdr3_aa: ASSQPTAYEQY
d_call: NA; v_call: TRBV7-2; j_call: TRBJ2-1; cdr3_aa: ASSSQAGRNEQF
d_call: NA; v_call: TRBV4-3; j_call: TRBJ2-5; cdr3_aa: ASSKGPQETQY
d_call: TRBD1; v_call: TRBV28; j_call: TRBJ2-7; cdr3_aa: ASSYRGERHEQY
d_call: NA; v_call: TRBV4-1; j_call: TRBJ2-5; cdr3_aa: ASSQIPYGGSGETQY
d_call: NA; v_call: TRBV6-5; j_call: TRBJ1-6; cdr3_aa: ASKDRRSPLH
d_call: NA; v_call: TRBV6-2/TRBV6-3; j_call: TRBJ2-1; cdr3_aa: ASSAFRGTGVQF
d_call: NA; v_call: TRBV27; j_call: TRBJ2-5; cdr3_aa: ASSPWDAGQETQY
d_call: NA; v_call: TRBV5-6; j_call: TRBJ1-4; cdr3_aa: ASSGRGEKLF
d_call: TRBD1; v_call: TRBV6-6; j_call: NA; cdr3_aa: ASSPTATGGEQY
d_call: NA; v_call: TRBV20-1; j_call: NA; cdr3_aa: SATLGGRTLHEQY
d_call: NA; v_call: TRBV5-6; j_call: TRBJ2-3; cdr3_aa: ASSLAGSIDTQY
d_call: NA; v_call: TRBV6-6; j_call: NA; cdr3_aa: ASSYRVVLGTDTQH
d_call: TRBD1; v_call: TRBV5-1; j_call: TRBJ2-1; cdr3_aa: ASSPGQTPYNEQF
d_call: TRBD1; v_call: TRBV20-1; j_call: TRBJ2-5; cdr3_aa: SAREGQAYQETQY
d_call: NA; v_call: TRBV12-3/TRBV12-4; j_call: TRBJ1-2; cdr3_aa: ASRRDGVYGYT
d_call: NA; v_call: TRBV29-1; j_call: TRBJ2-5; cdr3_aa: SVWVRETQY
d_call: NA; v_call: TRBV7-2; j_call: TRBJ1-2; cdr3_aa: ASSRTDHLA
d_call: TRBD2; v_call: TRBV12-3/TRBV12-4; j_call: TRBJ2-2; cdr3_aa: ASSLRNKGLAGLGTGELF
d_call: NA; v_call: TRBV27; j_call: TRBJ2-5; cdr3_aa: ASSLSRDPFGETQY
d_call: TRBD2; v_call: TRBV6-5; j_call: TRBJ2-3; cdr3_aa: ASSHRTSGSDTQY
d_call: TRBD2; v_call: TRBV28; j_call: TRBJ2-7; cdr3_aa: ASRTERGPPYEQY
d_call: TRBD1; v_call: TRBV11-1; j_call: TRBJ2-1; cdr3_aa: ASSPLVPGQGRSVGSYNEQF
d_call: NA; v_call: TRBV6-6; j_call: TRBJ1-2; cdr3_aa: ASTLPGRLNYGYT
d_call: TRBD1; v_call: TRBV7-8; j_call: TRBJ1-5; cdr3_aa: ASSLGPGQVNQPQH
d_call: NA; v_call: TRBV25-1; j_call: TRBJ1-2; cdr3_aa: ASSESHTINYGYT
d_call: TRBD1; v_call: TRBV29-1; j_call: NA; cdr3_aa: SVETNPGTGQETQF
d_call: NA; v_call: TRBV6-1; j_call: TRBJ2-7; cdr3_aa: ASTGGASYEQY
d_call: NA; v_call: TRBV6-5; j_call: TRBJ2-4; cdr3_aa: ASSYGGGQTNIQY
d_call: NA; v_call: TRBV2; j_call: TRBJ2-6; cdr3_aa: ASQGSSGANVLT
d_call: NA; v_call: TRBV20-1; j_call: TRBJ2-3; cdr3_aa: SARDPPSHGVRGTDTQY
d_call: NA; v_call: TRBV6-2/TRBV6-3; j_call: NA; cdr3_aa: ASSDNSPLPETQY
d_call: NA; v_call: TRBV27; j_call: TRBJ1-6; cdr3_aa: ASSLSSGSPLH
d_call: TRBD2; v_call: TRBV9; j_call: TRBJ2-3; cdr3_aa: ASSYSGGGPRGTDTQY
d_call: NA; v_call: TRBV20-1; j_call: TRBJ2-3; cdr3_aa: SAAHPRGDTQY
d_call: NA; v_call: TRBV6-5; j_call: TRBJ1-4; cdr3_aa: ASSYSRGLGEKLF
d_call: NA; v_call: TRBV6-5; j_call: TRBJ2-3; cdr3_aa: ASSYRKSGGPTDTQY
d_call: TRBD2; v_call: TRBV7-7; j_call: TRBJ2-5; cdr3_aa: ASSLAPGAGTGTQY
d_call: TRBD1; v_call: TRBV6-5; j_call: TRBJ2-7; cdr3_aa: ASRYRDRDYEQY
d_call: NA; v_call: TRBV6-2/TRBV6-3; j_call: TRBJ2-1; cdr3_aa: ASSYGAGREAYNEQF
d_call: NA; v_call: TRBV28; j_call: TRBJ2-5; cdr3_aa: ASRAPVETQY
d_call: NA; v_call: TRBV27; j_call: TRBJ1-2; cdr3_aa: ASSSAGRKTNYGYT
d_call: NA; v_call: TRBV25-1; j_call: NA; cdr3_aa: ASSAELVRPLSSYNEQY
d_call: TRBD1; v_call: TRBV20-1; j_call: TRBJ1-6; cdr3_aa: SARPSDRAADSPLH
d_call: NA; v_call: TRBV20-1; j_call: TRBJ2-1; cdr3_aa: RGQKYMGNEQF
d_call: NA; v_call: TRBV29-1; j_call: TRBJ2-7; cdr3_aa: SVEEQTQY
d_call: NA; v_call: TRBV4-3; j_call: TRBJ2-5; cdr3_aa: ASSQAPGYQETQY
d_call: TRBD1; v_call: TRBV20-1; j_call: TRBJ2-3; cdr3_aa: STRDRGHVDTQY
d_call: NA; v_call: TRBV4-3; j_call: TRBJ2-6; cdr3_aa: ASSQEKRAGANVLT
d_call: NA; v_call: TRBV5-6; j_call: NA; cdr3_aa: ASSFGVSTQY
d_call: NA; v_call: TRBV12-3/TRBV12-4; j_call: TRBJ1-1; cdr3_aa: ASTTSRTDMNTEAF
d_call: NA; v_call: TRBV18; j_call: TRBJ2-1; cdr3_aa: ASSPVEEQF
d_call: NA; v_call: TRBV4-2; j_call: TRBJ2-7; cdr3_aa: ASSQEEKLGEQY